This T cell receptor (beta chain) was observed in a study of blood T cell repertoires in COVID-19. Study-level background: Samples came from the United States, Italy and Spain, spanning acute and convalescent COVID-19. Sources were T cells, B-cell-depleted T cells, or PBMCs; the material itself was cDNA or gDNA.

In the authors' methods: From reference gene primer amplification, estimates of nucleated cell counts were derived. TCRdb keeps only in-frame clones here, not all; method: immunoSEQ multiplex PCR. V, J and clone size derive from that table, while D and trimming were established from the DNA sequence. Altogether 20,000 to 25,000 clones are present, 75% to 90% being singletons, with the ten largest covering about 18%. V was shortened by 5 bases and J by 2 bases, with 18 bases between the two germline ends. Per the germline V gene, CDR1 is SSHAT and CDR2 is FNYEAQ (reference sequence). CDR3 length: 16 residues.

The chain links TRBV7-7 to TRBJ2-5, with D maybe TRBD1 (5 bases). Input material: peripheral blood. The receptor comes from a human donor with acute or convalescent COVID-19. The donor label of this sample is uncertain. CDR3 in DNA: TGTGCCAGCAGCGATCAGGGTGGGTTGTTTCAAGAGACCCAGTACTTC. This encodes CASSDQGGLFQETQYF.